These 23 T cell receptor beta chains came from one sample sequenced in a study of PD-L1 blockade in urothelial cancer. TCRdb's table, derived via immunoSEQ multiplex PCR, lists solely in-frame clones and lacks some. The sample includes fewer than 40,000 clones, 75% to 95% of them seen just once. Specimen: PBMCs, collected around atezolizumab (anti-PD-L1) treatment. These receptor sequences come from a man aged 70-80 years with urothelial cancer.

The chain is built from TRBV27 and TRBJ1-2; possible D gene TRBD1, 6 bases. Trimming cost V 5 bases and J 8 bases, with 15 bases left between them. The CDR3 runs to 13 residues. CDR1 and CDR2 (germline): MNHEY, SMNVEV (reference sequence). The CDR3 DNA reads as TGTGCCAGCAGTGGGGGGGGGCCCCACGGCTACACCTTC. This sequence encodes CASSGGGPHGYTF.

This clone was seen once. The CDR3 region is CATATGSTDTQYF. The CDR3 DNA is TGTGCCACGGCGACAGGTAGCACAGATACGCAGTATTTT. The chain employs TRBV6-1 and TRBJ2-3; D possibly corresponds to TRBD1 (6 bases). CDR1 and CDR2 (germline): MNHNS, SASEGT. Deletions cut 10 bases from V and 0 bases from J, with 11 bases between. This CDR3 is 13 amino acids long.

This rearrangement joins TRBV25-1 to TRBJ2-7, with a tentative D call TRBD1 (6 bases). The V gene lost 7 bases and the J gene lost 5 bases, with 21 bases spanning the gap. The CDR3 contains 15 residues. Germline CDR1 reads MGHDK; CDR2 reads SYGVNS. CDR3 bases: TGTGCCAGCAATATCCCATTACAGGGTGGTAACGAGCAGTACTTC. This gives the protein CASNIPLQGGNEQYF.

The chain recombines TRBV6-5 with TRBJ1-5, with 8 bases fitting TRBD1. CDR1 and CDR2 (germline): MNHEY, SVGAGI. The CDR3 loop spans 14 amino acids. Losses at the gene ends were 6 bases for V and 7 bases for J; bases not matched to a gene: 8. CDR3 region: CASSQGQGWQPQHF. CDR3 nucleotide sequence: TGTGCCAGCAGCCAAGGACAGGGATGGCAGCCCCAGCATTTT.

This clone was counted a few times. The chain employs TRBV18 and TRBJ2-1, with D possibly TRBD1 on 5 matching bases. Germline V gives CDR1 KGHSH, CDR2 LQKENI. Trimming stripped 6 bases from V and 5 bases from J, with 14 bases between. The length of the CDR3 is 14 residues. The CDR3 loop reads CASSSLRADNEQFF. Written as DNA, the CDR3 is TGTGCCAGCTCCTCTCTCAGGGCGGACAATGAGCAGTTCTTC.

The gene calls are TRBV19 and TRBJ2-1; maybe TRBD1 (6 bases). This CDR3 has 13 amino acids. CDR1 and CDR2 from the germline V gene are LNHDA and SQIVND (reference sequence). The ends were cut back, 3 bases at V and 9 bases at J, with 12 bases in the middle. In DNA form, the CDR3 reads TGTGCCAGTAGTATGTCAGGGGTCGGTGAGCAGTTCTTC. It yields the protein CASSMSGVGEQFF.

The chain is built from TRBV11-2 and TRBJ2-5, with a weak D call TRBD1 (5 bases). This CDR3 has 13 amino acids. From germline, CDR1 is SGHAT and CDR2 FQNNGV. Trimming shortened V by 5 bases and J by 4 bases, and 11 bases separated the two germline ends. CDR3 coding DNA: TGTGCCAGCAGCCCCGTAAGGGGAGAGACCCAGTACTTC. Protein: CASSPVRGETQYF.

V and J are TRBV10-3 and TRBJ2-7, with a possible D match to TRBD2 (5 bases). Trimming removed 7 bases from V and 4 bases from J, with 14 bases in between. The CDR3 runs to 13 residues. Germline-derived CDR1 and CDR2 are ENHRY and SYGVKD. The CDR3 loop reads CAIIPLEAYEQYF. The CDR3 nucleotides read TGTGCCATCATCCCCCTGGAGGCATACGAGCAGTACTTC.

This rearrangement joins TRBV7-9 to TRBJ2-7; 14 bases are shared with TRBD2. This CDR3 is built from 15 residues. Per the germline V gene, CDR1 is SEHNR and CDR2 is FQNEAQ (reference sequence). With V trimmed by 4 bases and J by 2 bases, 1 base remained unmatched. The CDR3 DNA reads TGTGCCAGCAGCTGGGGACTAGCGGGGGCCTACGAGCAGTACTTC. It is translated as CASSWGLAGAYEQYF.

The chain couples TRBV5-6 to TRBJ2-3; the match to TRBD2 covers 12 bases. V was clipped by 4 bases and J by 2 bases; unmatched bases: 2. From germline, CDR1 is SGHDT and CDR2 YYEEEE. This CDR3 has 15 residues. The CDR3 spells CASSRTSGITDTQYF. CDR3 in DNA: TGTGCCAGCAGCCGGACTAGCGGGATCACAGATACGCAGTATTTT. Variable domain in full (rest from reference TRBV5-6 and TRBJ2-3): DAGVTQSPTHLIKTRGQQVTLRCSPKSGHDTVSWYQQALGQGPQFIFQYYEEEERQRGNFPDRFSGHQFPNYSSELNVNALLLGDSALYLCASSRTSGITDTQYFGPGTRLTVL.

In its sample, this clone was seen once. CDR3 DNA sequence: TGCGCCAGCAGTGAGTCGAGAGGACTAGCGGCCTACGAGCAGTACTTC. Translated: CASSESRGLAAYEQYF. This chain links TRBV10-1 with TRBJ2-7, with 10 bases lining up with TRBD2. Losses at the gene ends were 0 bases for V and 2 bases for J; bases not matched to a gene: 4. Germline V gene sequence: CDR1 WNHNN, CDR2 SYGVQD (reference sequence). The CDR3 is made up of 16 amino acids.

This sequence joins TRBV6-6 and TRBJ2-7; possible D gene TRBD1, 5 bases. Germline CDR1 and CDR2: MNHNY and SVGAGI (reference sequence). The CDR3 loop spans 14 amino acids. The V and J ends lost 5 bases and 1 base respectively, with 12 bases between them. The CDR3 loop reads CASSPSGSSYEQYF. CDR3 nucleotides: TGTGCCAGCAGTCCCTCAGGGTCTTCCTACGAGCAGTACTTC.

CDR3 amino acids: CASSQYSGTSSFYEQYF. In DNA form, the CDR3 reads TGCGCCAGCAGCCAGTATTCCGGGACTAGCTCCTTTTACGAGCAGTACTTC. The rearrangement links TRBV4-1 to TRBJ2-7, with TRBD2 identical over 9 bases. The J segment lost 4 bases and the V segment lost 3 bases, leaving 13 bases of the junction unmatched. The CDR3 totals 17 residues. Germline V gene sequence: CDR1 MGHRA, CDR2 YSYEKL.

This clone has a single count. The V call is TRBV9, the J call TRBJ1-5, with a possible D match to TRBD1 (5 bases). This CDR3 comprises 15 residues. The germline V and J ends were trimmed by 6 bases and 2 bases, with 15 bases remaining between them. The germline CDR1 and CDR2 sequences are SGDLS and YYNGEE. The CDR3 here is CASNQRGDGNQPQHF. For the CDR3, the DNA is TGTGCCAGCAACCAAAGGGGCGACGGCAATCAGCCCCAGCATTTT. Using reference TRBV9 and TRBJ1-5 for the parts outside the CDR3, the full variable domain is DSGVTQTPKHLITATGQRVTLRCSPRSGDLSVYWYQQSLDQGLQFLIQYYNGEERAKGNILERFSAQQFPDLHSELNLSSLELGDSALYFCASNQRGDGNQPQHFGDGTRLSIL.

This chain uses TRBV28 with TRBJ2-7; 9 bases map to TRBD1. V trimming: 4 bases; J trimming: 5 bases; junction bases outside the gene matches: 3. This CDR3 region has 13 residues. The germline gives CDR1 MDHEN, CDR2 SYDVKM. CDR3 sequence reads: CASSYRDRDEQYF. In nucleotides, the CDR3 is TGTGCCAGCAGTTACCGGGACAGGGACGAGCAGTACTTC.

The sample holds one count of this clone. This chain links TRBV10-1 with TRBJ2-1, with 11 bases that match TRBD2. Germline CDR1 WNHNN, CDR2 SYGVQD (reference sequence). V gave up 3 bases and J gave up 9 bases; unmatched junction bases: 10. The CDR3 is 16 amino acids. CDR3 nucleotides: TGCGCCAGCAGTGATCGTAGCGGGAGGGCCGGGGGTGAGCAGTTCTTC. Translated: CASSDRSGRAGGEQFF.

The gene calls are TRBV28 and TRBJ2-2; 11 bases map to TRBD2. The CDR3 has 17 residues. Germline CDR1 MDHEN, CDR2 SYDVKM. The J segment lost 6 bases and the V segment lost 4 bases, leaving 10 bases of the junction unmatched. The CDR3 region has the DNA TGTGCCAGCAGTTCCCTAGCGGGAGGCCCTAACCCCGGGGAGCTGTTTTTT. Translated, it gives CASSSLAGGPNPGELFF.

The chain uses TRBV5-1 and TRBJ1-1; unclear D gene. V shed 3 bases and J shed 0 bases, with 6 bases lying between them. The CDR3 consists of 13 residues. In germline, CDR1 is SGHRS, CDR2 YFSETQ. Here the CDR3 DNA reads TGCGCCAGCAGCTCGGTCTTGAACACTGAAGCTTTCTTT. This encodes CASSSVLNTEAFF.

The gene calls are TRBV27 and TRBJ2-7, with 15 bases matching TRBD2. The CDR3 is 18 residues long. Germline V gives CDR1 MNHEY, CDR2 SMNVEV (reference sequence). V lost 0 bases and J lost 7; bases outside the gene matches: 10. The CDR3 loop is CASSLSFAGLAGGGEQYF. The CDR3 bases are TGTGCCAGCAGTTTATCATTCGCGGGACTAGCGGGAGGTGGGGAGCAGTACTTC.

This clone was detected a few times. The chain is built from TRBV5-5 and TRBJ1-1, with TRBD1 matching over 7 bases. CDR3 size: 17 residues. CDR1 is SGHKS and CDR2 is YYEKEE in the germline V gene (reference sequence). The ends lost 0 bases at V and 4 bases at J; junction bases unmatched: 12. The CDR3 is CASSLGQEGARGTEAFF. CDR3 coding DNA: TGTGCCAGCAGCTTGGGCCAAGAGGGGGCTCGGGGCACTGAAGCTTTCTTT.

The chain links TRBV5-8 to TRBJ2-3; 8 bases align to TRBD2. This CDR3 is built from 15 residues. Trimming at V came to 1 base and at J to 4 bases, leaving 5 bases not matched to a gene. The germline V gene has CDR1 SGHTS and CDR2 YDEGEE. DNA of the CDR3: TGTGCCAGCAGCTTGCGAGCGGGAGACGCAGATACGCAGTATTTT. Its translation is CASSLRAGDADTQYF. Variable domain in full (rest from reference TRBV5-8 and TRBJ2-3): EAGVTQSPTHLIKTRGQQATLRCSPISGHTSVYWYQQALGLGLQFLLWYDEGEERNRGNFPPRFSGRQFPNYSSELNVNALELEDSALYLCASSLRAGDADTQYFGPGTRLTVL.

The V call is TRBV6-1, the J call TRBJ2-7, with D perhaps TRBD2 (5 bases). Trimming shortened V by 2 bases and J by 2 bases, and 13 bases separated the two germline ends. From germline, CDR1 is MNHNS and CDR2 SASEGT. The CDR3 contains 15 residues. The CDR3 here is CASSEPGNYPYEQYF. The CDR3, as DNA: TGTGCCAGCAGTGAACCCGGGAATTATCCCTACGAGCAGTACTTC.

The V gene is TRBV29-1, the J gene TRBJ2-7, with D possibly matching TRBD1 (6 bases). Per the germline V gene, CDR1 is SQVTM and CDR2 is ANQGSEA. V dropped 4 bases and J dropped 5 bases, with 18 bases sitting between them. The CDR3 length is 14 residues. The CDR3 DNA sequence: TGCAGCGTTGCAGGACGTCAGGGGCTAGACGAGCAGTACTTC. The encoded protein is CSVAGRQGLDEQYF.